Included here is one T cell receptor beta chain sequence, with context. The participants were between roughly 18 and 90 years old and came from roughly 24 US areas. Which cohort a participant joined came from the clinical history participants gave. Trimming took off 3 bases at V and 2 bases at J, with 8 bases between the two ends. From germline, CDR1 is KGHSH and CDR2 LQKENI. This CDR3 has 14 amino acids. This specimen belongs to a study of blood T cell repertoires in COVID-19. Overall study context: The cDNA or gDNA used as material had been derived from T cells, B-cell-depleted T cells, or PBMCs.

Sequencing used immunoSEQ multiplex PCR; TCRdb keeps in-frame clones, though not all of them. Among a few hundred thousand clones listed, roughly 90% were seen once. This sequence was found in a woman younger than 35 with acute COVID-19. Sequencing was done on a sample of PBMCs or T cells enriched from blood (not recorded which). The genes are TRBV18 and TRBJ1-3, with D possibly being TRBD1 (6 bases). In DNA, the CDR3 is TGTGCCAGCTCACCGACAGGCACTGGAAACACCATATATTTT. It codes for CASSPTGTGNTIYF.